The rows below give T cell receptor beta chains drawn from one sample of a study of blood T cell repertoires in COVID-19. Repertoires were generated with immunoSEQ multiplex PCR, while TCRdb's copy carries only in-frame clones and drops some. In the table there are 250,000 to 300,000 clones, 80% to 90% of which are singletons. The specimen sequenced was peripheral blood. These receptors were taken from a woman aged 35 to 49 who had recovered from COVID-19. Both conserved end residues are part of each CDR3. A D gene is named only where the DNA matches it firmly. Clone size, where shown, is once, few, many, or a class for clones that have expanded.

d_gene,j_gene,abundance,v_gene,CDR3nt,CDR3aa
-,TRBJ1-2,-,TRBV9,TGTGCCAGCAGTAAATTATCGGGTAACTATGGCTACACCTTC,CASSKLSGNYGYTF
-,TRBJ2-3,-,TRBV5-4,TGTGCCAGCAGCTGGCCTGCAGCGGCTCCCGGGGCAGATACGCAGTATTTT,CASSWPAAAPGADTQYF
-,TRBJ1-5,once,TRBV28,TGTGCCACCACCTCCGCGGCTAATATGAATCAGCCCCAGCATTTT,CATTSAANMNQPQHF
TRBD2,TRBJ2-2,-,TRBV28,TGTGCCAGCAGTTGGGAGGGAGATTACACCGGGGAGCTGTTTTTT,CASSWEGDYTGELFF
-,TRBJ1-6,-,TRBV21-1,TGTGCCAGCAGCAAAGCAAACAGGGGGCCTCATAATTCACCCCTCCACTTT,CASSKANRGPHNSPLHF
-,TRBJ1-2,-,TRBV12-3/TRBV12-4,TGTGCCAGCAGTTTATCCCCAGAAGTGGGCTACACCTTC,CASSLSPEVGYTF
TRBD1,TRBJ1-6,few,TRBV4-1,TGCGCCAGCAGCCGGACAGGGCCAGATTCACCCCTCCACTTT,CASSRTGPDSPLHF
-,TRBJ1-6,-,TRBV3-1/TRBV3-2,TGTGCCAGCAGCCAAGATGGCGGAGGTTCACCCCTCCACTTT,CASSQDGGGSPLHF
-,TRBJ1-2,-,TRBV18,TGTGCCAGCTCACCAGAGGGAGGTCGCTACACCTTC,CASSPEGGRYTF
-,TRBJ2-7,-,TRBV28,TGTGCCAGCAGGCCGGTTTCATCATACGAGCAGTACTTC,CASRPVSSYEQYF
-,TRBJ1-3,-,TRBV3-1/TRBV3-2,TGTGCCAGCAGCCAAGGACAGGCCTCCGGAAACACCATATATTTT,CASSQGQASGNTIYF
TRBD2,TRBJ2-3,-,TRBV9,TGTGCCAGCAGCCCCCGCGGGGGGCCCCTCACAGATACGCAGTATTTT,CASSPRGGPLTDTQYF
TRBD2,TRBJ2-6,-,TRBV9,TGTGCCAGCAGCGTCCAGGGGACTAGCGGTTACTCTGGGGCCAACGTCCTGACTTTC,CASSVQGTSGYSGANVLTF
-,TRBJ2-2,once,TRBV30,TGTGCCTGGAGTAATCGTGGGGAGCTGTTTTTT,CAWSNRGELFF
TRBD2,TRBJ2-7,-,TRBV18,TGTGCCAGCTCACCAAGCGGGGTCCCGTACGAGCAGTACTTC,CASSPSGVPYEQYF
-,TRBJ1-1,-,TRBV10-2,TGCGCCAGCGGTGAACCCACCAGGCAGGCCTCGGGGACTGAAGCTTTCTTT,CASGEPTRQASGTEAFF
TRBD2,TRBJ2-3,-,TRBV28,TGTGCCAGCAGTTTAATAGCGGGGGCCACAGATACGCAGTATTTT,CASSLIAGATDTQYF
TRBD2,TRBJ2-1,-,TRBV19,TGTGCCAGTAGTATATCCAGCGGGGGGTTTCGGAATGAGCAGTTCTTC,CASSISSGGFRNEQFF
-,TRBJ2-3,-,TRBV27,TGTGCCAGCAGTTACCGGGGAACCACCACAGATACGCAGTATTTT,CASSYRGTTTDTQYF
TRBD1,TRBJ1-6,-,TRBV6-1,TGTGCCAGCAGTGATCGACAGGGGGCTTCACCCCTCCACTTT,CASSDRQGASPLHF
-,TRBJ1-1,-,TRBV10-3,TGTGCCATCAGGGGTCAGGAATCTAACACTGAAGCTTTCTTT,CAIRGQESNTEAFF
-,TRBJ1-4,-,TRBV28,TGTGCCAGCAGTTTCGAGGCAGGGACTCTCTCCCTGTTTTTT,CASSFEAGTLSLFF
-,TRBJ1-1,-,TRBV5-1,TGCGCCAGCAGCAGACCGGGCACTGAAGCTTTCTTT,CASSRPGTEAFF
TRBD1,TRBJ1-2,once,TRBV7-6,TGTGCCACCAGCCCCGATCGAGGGACAGCTAACTATGGCTACACCTTC,CATSPDRGTANYGYTF
-,TRBJ2-1,-,TRBV5-1,TGCGCCAGCAGCCTTCAACAGGGACGTGAGCAGTTCTTC,CASSLQQGREQFF
TRBD1,TRBJ1-1,few,TRBV6-5,TGTGCCAGCAGCAAGGGACAGGGTCGCGGCACTGAAGCTTTCTTT,CASSKGQGRGTEAFF
TRBD2,TRBJ2-5,-,TRBV6-5,TGTGCCAGCAGTTACTCTTCTAGCGGGCTGGGGGAGACCCAGTACTTC,CASSYSSSGLGETQYF
-,TRBJ2-2,-,TRBV2,TGTGCCAGCAGTTTAAATACCGGGGAGCTGTTTTTT,CASSLNTGELFF
TRBD1,TRBJ1-2,-,TRBV7-9,TGTGCCAGCAGCTGGACCGGGACGGACAGGGGTGGCTACACCTTC,CASSWTGTDRGGYTF
TRBD1,TRBJ1-1,-,TRBV5-1,TGCGCCAGCAGCGCCCGGGACAGGGGTAACACTGAAGCTTTCTTT,CASSARDRGNTEAFF
-,TRBJ1-1,-,TRBV5-5,TGTGCCAGCAGCTTCCCGGGAGGCGGCGGCACTGAAGCTTTCTTT,CASSFPGGGGTEAFF
-,TRBJ1-4,-,TRBV15,TGTGCCACCAGCAGGAGCTATTTTGAAAAACTGTTTTTT,CATSRSYFEKLFF
-,TRBJ2-1,-,TRBV25-1,TGTGCCAGCATGCCGCTAGCCTACAATGAGCAGTTCTTC,CASMPLAYNEQFF
TRBD1,TRBJ2-2,-,TRBV2,TGTGCCAGGAGGGACAGGGATTATACCGGGGAGCTGTTTTTT,CARRDRDYTGELFF
-,TRBJ1-5,-,TRBV15,TGTGCCACCAGCAGAAGGGGCAGGTGGGAGCCCCAGCATTTT,CATSRRGRWEPQHF
TRBD1,TRBJ1-4,-,TRBV10-3,TGTGCCATCAAGGACCAGGGGGGTGAAAAACTGTTTTTT,CAIKDQGGEKLFF
TRBD1,TRBJ1-5,once,TRBV28,TGTGCCAGCAGCATAAACAGGGGAGAGAGTCAGCCCCAGCATTTT,CASSINRGESQPQHF
-,TRBJ2-6,-,TRBV2,TGTGCCAGCAGTGTGGACAACTCTGGGGCCAACGTCCTGACTTTC,CASSVDNSGANVLTF
-,TRBJ1-2,-,TRBV30,TGTGCCTGGAGTGGTGAGGGAGGCTACACCTTC,CAWSGEGGYTF
TRBD2,TRBJ2-1,-,TRBV27,TGTGCCAGCAGTTCCGGGACTAGCAATTACAATGAGCAGTTCTTC,CASSSGTSNYNEQFF
-,TRBJ2-7,-,TRBV12-3/TRBV12-4,TGTGCCAGCTGCGAACAGGGTTCCGAGCAGTACTTC,CASCEQGSEQYF
TRBD1,TRBJ1-1,-,TRBV10-3,TGTGCCATCAGCGCTATACCGGGACAGTTGAACACTGAAGCTTTCTTT,CAISAIPGQLNTEAFF